One sample yielded the 25 T cell receptor beta chains listed below, sequenced in a study of blood T cell repertoires in COVID-19. The data were produced by immunoSEQ multiplex PCR, yet TCRdb's version contains in-frame clones alone and is incomplete. Of over 400,000 clones in the sample, 70% to 90% were seen once. The sample was peripheral blood. The receptors stem from a human donor in a cohort sampled during active COVID-19.

V is TRBV7-3 and J is TRBJ1-1, with D maybe TRBD1 (6 bases). V was shortened by 5 bases and J by 2 bases, with 12 bases between the two germline ends. The CDR3 loop spans 14 amino acids. Per the germline V gene, CDR1 is SGHTA and CDR2 is FQGTGA. In nucleotides, the CDR3 is TGTGCCAGCAGCGTTAGGGGGGGTAACACTGAAGCTTTCTTT. Its translation: CASSVRGGNTEAFF.

The chain has TRBV4-1 and TRBJ2-3, with 10 bases lining up with TRBD2. This CDR3 comprises 16 residues. V lost 4 bases, J lost 3 bases, and 7 bases stayed unmatched. The germline V gene encodes CDR1 MGHRA and CDR2 YSYEKL. DNA for the CDR3: TGCGCCAGCAGCCCCCTAGGTAGCGGGAGGACAGATACGCAGTATTTT. Encoded protein: CASSPLGSGRTDTQYF.

This rearrangement joins TRBV11-3 to TRBJ1-4; TRBD1 matches at 12 bases. V gave up 5 bases and J gave up 6 bases; unmatched junction bases: 7. Germline CDR1 is SGHNT and CDR2 is YENEEA. The CDR3 has 16 residues. CDR3 in amino acids: CASSRSGTGGDEKLFF. In DNA form, the CDR3 reads TGTGCCAGCAGCCGATCCGGGACAGGGGGCGATGAAAAACTGTTTTTT.

The rearrangement uses TRBV12-3 or TRBV12-4 and TRBJ2-1; tentatively, D is TRBD2 (6 bases). Trimming left V 8 bases short and J 12 bases short, with 14 bases between. This CDR3 is 11 amino acids long. CDR3 protein: CASASVRGQFF. CDR3 sequence (DNA): TGTGCCAGCGCCTCCGTGCGGGGGCAGTTCTTC.

This clone was seen a few times. The chain uses TRBV6-1 and TRBJ1-2, with TRBD1 as a possible D gene (6 bases). The germline V gene encodes CDR1 MNHNS and CDR2 SASEGT. Deletions cut 1 base from V and 2 bases from J, with 14 bases between. CDR3 size: 16 residues. The CDR3 region has the DNA TGTGCCAGCAGTGAAGTTTTAACAGGGCGAAACTATGGCTACACCTTC. It specifies CASSEVLTGRNYGYTF.

There are a few counts of this clone. The chain links TRBV5-1 to TRBJ1-2; tentatively, D is TRBD1 (6 bases). CDR1 and CDR2 (germline): SGHRS, YFSETQ. The CDR3 is 16 residues long. V was pared by 3 bases and J by 0 bases, with 15 bases between. CDR3 region: CASSSSGTPSNYGYTF. CDR3 DNA: TGCGCCAGCAGCTCATCCGGGACACCTTCTAACTATGGCTACACCTTC. The entire variable domain, with the rest obtained from reference TRBV5-1 and TRBJ1-2, is as follows: KAGVTQTPRYLIKTRGQQVTLSCSPISGHRSVSWYQQTPGQGLQFLFEYFSETQRNKGNFPGRFSGRQFSNSRSEMNVSTLELGDSALYLCASSSSGTPSNYGYTFGSGTRLTVV.

The chain is built from TRBV9 and TRBJ2-7; tentatively, D is TRBD2 (5 bases). The V gene's germline CDR1 is SGDLS and CDR2 YYNGEE. The CDR3 runs to 16 residues. Trimming shortened V by 3 bases and J by 0 bases, and 16 bases separated the two germline ends. CDR3 coding DNA: TGTGCCAGCAGCGGTGGGGAGCGGCCGGTCTCCTACGAGCAGTACTTC. Protein sequence: CASSGGERPVSYEQYF. Drawing the rest from reference TRBV9 and TRBJ2-7, the complete variable domain is DSGVTQTPKHLITATGQRVTLRCSPRSGDLSVYWYQQSLDQGLQFLIQYYNGEERAKGNILERFSAQQFPDLHSELNLSSLELGDSALYFCASSGGERPVSYEQYFGPGTRLTVT.

The genes are TRBV5-1 and TRBJ2-3, with D unresolved. CDR3 length equals 12 residues. The V gene lost 2 bases and the J gene lost 6 bases, with 7 bases spanning the gap. Per germline, CDR1 SGHRS and CDR2 YFSETQ. The CDR3 DNA reads TGCGCCAGCAGCTTAAGAGTGGATACGCAGTATTTT. Translation: CASSLRVDTQYF.

J is TRBJ1-5 and V is TRBV28; D is ambiguous. The CDR3 has 16 amino acids. V gave up 2 bases and J gave up 2 bases, with 13 bases separating them. Germline V CDR1 and CDR2: MDHEN, SYDVKM. CDR3 sequence: CASSLRAGYGNQPQHF. CDR3 sequence (DNA): TGTGCCAGCAGTTTAAGGGCGGGCTATGGCAATCAGCCCCAGCATTTT.

The chain carries TRBV5-6 and TRBJ1-2; D is unresolved. Trimming took 2 bases from V and 8 from J, leaving 7 bases between them. The CDR3 contains 11 residues. In germline, CDR1 is SGHDT, CDR2 YYEEEE. The CDR3 region is CASSFNAGYTF. Written as DNA, the CDR3 is TGTGCCAGCAGCTTTAATGCGGGCTACACCTTC.

This clone appeared once. The chain is built from TRBV11-2 and TRBJ1-1; 9 bases map to TRBD1. With 2 bases clipped from V and 1 base from J, the junction kept 2 bases outside the gene matches. This CDR3 comprises 15 residues. Germline V gives CDR1 SGHAT, CDR2 FQNNGV. The CDR3 DNA reads TGTGCCAGCAGCTTATCGGGACAGGGGAACACTGAAGCTTTCTTT. The encoded protein is CASSLSGQGNTEAFF.

This chain links TRBV5-8 with TRBJ1-1; 8 bases align to TRBD1. The length of the CDR3 is 14 residues. Trimming at V came to 3 bases and at J to 6 bases, leaving 7 bases not matched to a gene. CDR1 and CDR2 from the germline V gene are SGHTS and YDEGEE. The CDR3 nucleotides read TGTGCCAGCAGCTACACCGGACAGGGCTCTGAAGCTTTCTTT. Translated: CASSYTGQGSEAFF.

The table lists this clone with a few counts. The CDR3 coding sequence is TGCAGTGCCGGGGTTTCGGGCACCATATATTTT. It is translated as CSAGVSGTIYF. V and J are TRBV20-1 and TRBJ1-3; D gene uncertain. Germline V gives CDR1 DFQATT, CDR2 SNEGSKA (reference sequence). This CDR3 spans 11 amino acids. V was cut by 6 bases and J by 9 bases, with 12 bases left in between.

The rearrangement joins TRBV5-6 to TRBJ2-7; maybe TRBD2 (5 bases). Trimming left V 3 bases short and J 3 bases short, with 10 bases between. CDR3 length: 13 amino acids. In germline, CDR1 is SGHDT, CDR2 YYEEEE. CDR3 DNA sequence: TGTGCCAGCAGCTCCCCCCGGGGCTACGAGCAGTACTTC. Translated: CASSSPRGYEQYF.

The chain carries TRBV6-6 and TRBJ2-7; TRBD1 agrees at 8 bases. Germline-derived CDR1 and CDR2 are MNHNY and SVGAGI (reference sequence). This CDR3 spans 17 amino acids. Trimming removed 5 bases from V and 9 bases from J; junction bases left unmatched: 21. In DNA, the CDR3 is TGTGCCAGCAGTCGGGGGAGGCAGGGGGCGCAAGGCCTGTTGCAGTACTTC. It codes for CASSRGRQGAQGLLQYF.

The chain has TRBV21-1 and TRBJ2-1; TRBD2 is taken as the D call from the table, unchecked against the DNA. TRBV21-1 corresponds to a pseudogene. The CDR3 consists of 16 residues. The CDR3 DNA follows: TGTGCCAGCACCAACGAGGGACTAGCTCTCGGCAATGAGCAGTTCTTC. Its translation: CASTNEGLALGNEQFF.

The chain joins TRBV30 to TRBJ1-4; D not certain. The CDR3 has 12 residues. V was shortened by 8 bases and J by 14 bases, with 21 bases between the two germline ends. In germline, CDR1 is GTSNPN, CDR2 SVGIG (reference sequence). This CDR3 reads CAGISGGVLLFF. In DNA, the CDR3 is TGTGCCGGGATATCAGGCGGGGTCCTGCTGTTTTTT.

CDR3 bases: TGCGCCAGCAGCTTAGAACAGGGAAACTATGGCTACACCTTC. This encodes CASSLEQGNYGYTF. The genes are TRBV5-1 and TRBJ1-2, with D possibly TRBD1 on 6 matching bases. The CDR3 loop spans 14 amino acids. Germline assignment: CDR1 SGHRS and CDR2 YFSETQ. V dropped 2 bases and J dropped 2 bases, with 10 bases sitting between them.

The chain links TRBV6-5 to TRBJ1-2; 7 bases are a match to TRBD1. There are 13 residues in the CDR3. V lost 3 bases to trimming and J lost 8 bases; unmatched junction nucleotides: 6. Germline loops: CDR1 MNHEY, CDR2 SVGAGI. CDR3 residues: CASSYDRVLGYTF. Written as DNA, the CDR3 is TGTGCCAGCAGTTATGACAGGGTTTTAGGCTACACCTTC.

The V call is TRBV7-3, the J call TRBJ2-3; D is perhaps TRBD2 (6 bases). Germline values: CDR1 SGHTA, CDR2 FQGTGA. This CDR3 spans 14 amino acids. V was clipped by 5 bases and J by 6 bases, with 15 bases between them. The CDR3 protein is CASSRGLQGDTQYF. CDR3 nucleotides: TGTGCCAGCAGCCGGGGACTCCAAGGGGATACGCAGTATTTT.

The CDR3 spells CASSQALAGTDTQYF. CDR3 DNA: TGTGCCAGCAGCCAAGCACTAGCGGGCACAGATACGCAGTATTTT. The chain links TRBV4-2 to TRBJ2-3; 8 positions agree with TRBD2. The germline V gene has CDR1 LGHNA and CDR2 YNFKEQ. Losses at the gene ends were 1 base for V and 1 base for J; bases not matched to a gene: 1. The CDR3 has 15 residues.

The chain links TRBV30 to TRBJ2-2; 7 nucleotides agree with TRBD1. V lost 4 bases, J lost 6 bases, and 8 bases stayed unmatched. The CDR3 covers 14 residues. CDR1 is GTSNPN and CDR2 is SVGIG in the germline V gene (reference sequence). CDR3 DNA: TGTGCCTGGACCGACAGGGAGTGGGCCGGGGAGCTGTTTTTT. Its translation: CAWTDREWAGELFF.

This clone showed up just a few times. The CDR3: CASSYASGLYEQYF. The DNA of the CDR3 is TGTGCCAGCAGTTACGCTAGCGGACTCTACGAGCAGTACTTC. This rearrangement joins TRBV6-5 to TRBJ2-7; 7 bases map to TRBD2. The germline V gene has CDR1 MNHEY and CDR2 SVGAGI. V gave up 2 bases and J gave up 3 bases; unmatched junction bases: 4. The CDR3 is 14 residues long.

The V and J genes are TRBV5-1 and TRBJ2-5; 7 positions match TRBD1. V lost 6 bases, J lost 5 bases, and 7 bases stayed unmatched. In germline, CDR1 is SGHRS, CDR2 YFSETQ. CDR3 length: 13 amino acids. Here the CDR3 DNA reads TGCGCCAGCACCCACACAGGGGAGGAGACCCAGTACTTC. Encoded protein: CASTHTGEETQYF. Combining the CDR3 with reference TRBV5-1 and TRBJ2-5 gives the whole variable domain KAGVTQTPRYLIKTRGQQVTLSCSPISGHRSVSWYQQTPGQGLQFLFEYFSETQRNKGNFPGRFSGRQFSNSRSEMNVSTLELGDSALYLCASTHTGEETQYFGPGTRLLVL.

The rearrangement uses TRBV5-8 and TRBJ1-5; maybe TRBD1 (5 bases). This CDR3 has 14 residues. In germline, CDR1 is SGHTS, CDR2 YDEGEE. V lost 5 bases and J lost 5, with 14 bases in between. In DNA, the CDR3 is TGTGCCAGCAGGAAGAACGGGGGGTATCAGCCCCAGCATTTT. The encoded protein is CASRKNGGYQPQHF.